Here is one T cell receptor (beta chain) with its context. The antigen remains unidentified. The data stem from a study of beta chain features in type 1 diabetes. Whole-study findings and limits: The study found moderately but significantly shorter TCRB CDR3s in all four CD4+ subsets of Type 1 diabetes patients. Fewer insertions but more deletions were seen at VDJ junctions in type 1 diabetes patients.

The germline V gene encodes CDR1 SGHTA and CDR2 FQGNSA. With V trimmed by 5 bases and J by 6 bases, 3 bases remained unmatched. This CDR3 is built from 13 residues. Sort purity for all populations was recorded as exceeding 98%. Isolated RNA was reverse transcribed in full, so expressed TCRB transcripts were sequenced. Read counts averaged approximately 3.5 million for samples of naive, central memory and regulatory T cells. Some clones are missing from TCRdb's copy, which holds only in-frame ones; the method was immunoSEQ multiplex PCR. The repertoire has a few hundred thousand clones, over 9% of them found once; the top ten carry about 0.63%.

The rearrangement joins TRBV7-2 to TRBJ1-1; 10 nucleotides agree with TRBD1. Sequencing was carried out using central memory CD4+ T cells from blood. This receptor was obtained from a man aged 30 to 39 with type 1 diabetes. The CDR3 region has the DNA TGTGCCAGCAGCCCGACAGGGGGCTCTGAAGCTTTCTTT. As protein: CASSPTGGSEAFF. Supplemented by reference TRBV7-2 and TRBJ1-1, the full variable domain reads GAGVSQSPSNKVTEKGKDVELRCDPISGHTALYWYRQSLGQGLEFLIYFQGNSAPDKSGLPSDRFSAERTGGSVSTLTIQRTQQEDSAVYLCASSPTGGSEAFFGQGTRLTVV.